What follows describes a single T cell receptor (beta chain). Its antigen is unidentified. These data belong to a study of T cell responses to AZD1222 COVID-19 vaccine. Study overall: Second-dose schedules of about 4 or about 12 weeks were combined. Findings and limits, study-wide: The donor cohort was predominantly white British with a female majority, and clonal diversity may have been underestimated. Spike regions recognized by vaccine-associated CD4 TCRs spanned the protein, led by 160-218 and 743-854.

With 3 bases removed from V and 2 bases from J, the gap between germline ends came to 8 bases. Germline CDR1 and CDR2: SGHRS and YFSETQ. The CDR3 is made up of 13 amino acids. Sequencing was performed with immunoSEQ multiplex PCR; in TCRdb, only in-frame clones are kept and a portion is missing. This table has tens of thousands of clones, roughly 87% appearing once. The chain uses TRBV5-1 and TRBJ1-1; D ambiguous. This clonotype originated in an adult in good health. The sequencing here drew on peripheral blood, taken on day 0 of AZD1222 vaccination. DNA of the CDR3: TGCGCCAGCAGCTGGGCAGAAAACACTGAAGCTTTCTTT. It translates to CASSWAENTEAFF.